The 28 T cell receptor beta chains below were found in one sample sequenced in a study of CD8+CD57+ T cells in acquired aplastic anemia. For CDR3 and TCR beta VDJ profiling, genomic DNA was the template used. TCRdb analysed the reads with MiXCR anew, one entry per CDR3 protein. The sample gives 50,000 or so distinct CDR3 sequences, roughly 60% of which show up once; approximately 15% is in the top ten. Patients included in sequencing had previously demonstrated CD8+CD57+ cell expansion by flow cytometry. The sample was sorted CD4+, CD8+, or CD8+CD57+ T cells (not recorded which) from PBMCs. These receptor sequences come from a human donor with aplastic anemia.

This clonotype was found a few times. The chain recombines TRBV29-1 with TRBJ1-2, with D unresolved. Trimming removed 4 bases at V and 0 bases at J, with 15 bases between. Looked up from germline, CDR1 is SQVTM and CDR2 is ANQGSEA. This CDR3 spans 15 amino acids. Here the CDR3 reads CSVVGSDRTNYGYTF. CDR3 DNA: TGCAGCGTTGTTGGCAGTGACCGTACTAACTATGGCTACACCTTC.

V and J are TRBV9 and TRBJ1-2, with TRBD1 matching over 9 bases. The V gene end was trimmed by 0 bases and the J gene end by 4 bases; junction bases not matched to a gene: 4. The CDR3 is 15 amino acids. Germline assignment: CDR1 SGDLS and CDR2 YYNGEE. CDR3 DNA: TGTGCCAGCAGCGTAGGGACAGGGGACAGCTATGGCTACACCTTC. The encoded protein is CASSVGTGDSYGYTF.

This clonotype was found once. The chain carries TRBV25-1 and TRBJ2-1; no clear D gene. The CDR3 is 15 amino acids. The germline V gene has CDR1 MGHDK and CDR2 SYGVNS. The ends were cut back, 4 bases at V and 0 bases at J, with 10 bases in the middle. The CDR3: CASSGSWSSYNEQFF. In nucleotides, the CDR3 is TGTGCCAGCAGTGGAAGCTGGAGCTCCTACAATGAGCAGTTCTTC.

The chain uses TRBV7-9 and TRBJ2-7; 10 nucleotides match TRBD2. The CDR3 has 14 amino acids. Germline-derived CDR1 and CDR2 are SEHNR and FQNEAQ (reference sequence). J gave up 6 bases and V 0 bases, and 2 bases lay outside the gene matches. The CDR3 nucleotides read TGTGCCAGCAGCTTAGCGGGGACTAGCGTCGAGCAGTACTTC. As protein: CASSLAGTSVEQYF.

This clonotype is medium-sized. The rearrangement uses TRBV20-1 and TRBJ1-1; unclear D gene. This CDR3 has 11 residues. Germline V CDR1 and CDR2: DFQATT, SNEGSKA (reference sequence). The V end lost 6 bases, the J end lost 8 bases, and 13 bases lay between the germline ends. DNA of the CDR3: TGCAGTGCAAGTTTAGGGAACGAAGCTTTCTTT. Translated, it gives CSASLGNEAFF.

The gene calls are TRBV9 and TRBJ2-1; tentative D call: TRBD1 (6 bases). CDR1 is SGDLS, CDR2 YYNGEE, per germline. Trimming removed 5 bases at V and 0 bases at J, with 18 bases between. The CDR3 sequence is 17 residues long. DNA for the CDR3: TGTGCCAGCAGTCCCATCGACAGGCGGAGCTCCTACAATGAGCAGTTCTTC. As protein: CASSPIDRRSSYNEQFF. Looking up the rest from reference TRBV9 and TRBJ2-1 gives the full variable domain: DSGVTQTPKHLITATGQRVTLRCSPRSGDLSVYWYQQSLDQGLQFLIQYYNGEERAKGNILERFSAQQFPDLHSELNLSSLELGDSALYFCASSPIDRRSSYNEQFFGPGTRLTVL.

This chain joins TRBV7-6 and TRBJ2-7; 7 bases align to TRBD1. From germline, CDR1 is SGHVS and CDR2 FNYEAQ. The V segment lost 5 bases and the J segment 3 bases; nucleotides outside the gene matches: 4. CDR3 length equals 13 residues. CDR3 nucleotide sequence: TGTGCCAGCAGCCCCCGGACAGGCTACGAGCAGTACTTC. Amino acid sequence: CASSPRTGYEQYF.

Ten or more counts support this clonotype. The J gene is TRBJ2-3, the V gene TRBV15, with TRBD2 matching over 9 bases. Unmatched junction bases numbered 12, after V lost 3 bases and J lost 5 bases. The CDR3 runs 17 residues. The germline V gene encodes CDR1 LNHNV and CDR2 YYDKDF (reference sequence). For the CDR3, the DNA is TGTGCCACCAGCAGTCCCCGGCGGGGGGGCCAGGAAGATACGCAGTATTTT. Translation gives CATSSPRRGGQEDTQYF.

The chain has TRBV7-8 and TRBJ1-1, with D perhaps TRBD1 (6 bases). The CDR3 contains 15 residues. V was cut by 1 base and J by 7 bases, with 16 bases left in between. Germline-derived CDR1 and CDR2 are SGHVS and FQNEAQ. The CDR3 bases are TGTGCCAGCAGCTTAGAACAGGGAAGGGGAGGTGAAGCTTTCTTT. Amino acid sequence: CASSLEQGRGGEAFF.

There are many counts of this clonotype. The V call is TRBV7-9, the J call TRBJ2-1; 8 bases agree with TRBD1. The CDR3 contains 18 residues. The ends lost 6 bases at V and 0 bases at J; junction bases unmatched: 13. CDR1 and CDR2 from the germline V gene are SEHNR and FQNEAQ (reference sequence). In DNA form, the CDR3 reads TGTGCCAGCAGAAGTACCGGGACAGGATTGGGCTCCTACAATGAGCAGTTCTTC. Protein product: CASRSTGTGLGSYNEQFF.

This clonotype has ten or more counts. For the CDR3, the DNA is TGTGCCAGCAGCATCGGACCCACTGAAGCTTTCTTT. It specifies CASSIGPTEAFF. The chain couples TRBV5-6 to TRBJ1-1; D gene unclear. The CDR3 extends over 12 amino acids. The V and J ends lost 4 bases and 4 bases respectively, with 8 bases between them. The germline CDR1 and CDR2 sequences are SGHDT and YYEEEE.

This clonotype was seen only a few times. The chain joins TRBV15 to TRBJ1-2; 9 positions agree with TRBD1. Germline loops: CDR1 LNHNV, CDR2 YYDKDF (reference sequence). The V segment lost 5 bases and the J segment 8 bases; nucleotides outside the gene matches: 9. The CDR3 covers 14 residues. The CDR3 spells CATSRGGTGQGYTF. In nucleotides, the CDR3 is TGTGCCACCAGCCGAGGGGGGACAGGGCAGGGCTACACCTTC.

This chain uses TRBV3-1 with TRBJ2-5; D gene ambiguous. V dropped 1 base and J dropped 1 base, with 7 bases sitting between them. The CDR3 covers 14 residues. The germline V gene encodes CDR1 LGHDT and CDR2 YNNKEL (reference sequence). The CDR3 bases are TGTGCCAGCAGCCAAGTAGTCTTCCAAGAGACCCAGTACTTC. Translated, it gives CASSQVVFQETQYF.

A note on this clonotype: The germline gene is not matched at one end of the junction; a read error may be the cause. The chain carries TRBV10-3 and TRBJ2-7; D may correspond to TRBD1 or TRBD2 (5 bases each). CDR3 size: 15 residues. Looked up from germline, CDR1 is ENHRY and CDR2 is SYGVKD. The CDR3 region has the DNA TGTGCCATCAGTGAGTCGATCGGGGCGAGGCACGAACAGTACTTC. Translated, it gives CAISESIGARHEQYF.

In its sample, this clonotype was seen many times. The chain carries TRBV4-2 and TRBJ2-4; D may be TRBD2 (5 bases). Looked up from germline, CDR1 is LGHNA and CDR2 is YNFKEQ. CDR3 length equals 15 residues. V gave up 8 bases and J gave up 3 bases, with 17 bases separating them. CDR3 in DNA: TGTGCCAGCTCCCGACCCGAGGCGGGCAAAAACATTCAGTACTTC. It translates to CASSRPEAGKNIQYF.

This clonotype was observed a few times. V usage is TRBV7-2 and J usage is TRBJ2-2, with D hard to call. The V gene lost 3 bases and the J gene lost 6 bases, with 5 bases spanning the gap. Germline CDR1 is SGHTA and CDR2 is FQGNSA. This CDR3 spans 12 amino acids. DNA for the CDR3: TGTGCCAGCAGCTTGTCTCCCGGGGAGCTGTTTTTT. It codes for CASSLSPGELFF.

This clonotype was counted only a few times. The genes are TRBV10-3 and TRBJ2-7, with 7 bases that match TRBD2. The germline V gene encodes CDR1 ENHRY and CDR2 SYGVKD. V lost 2 bases, J lost 3 bases, and 7 bases stayed unmatched. This CDR3 contains 15 residues. Here the CDR3 reads CAISETGTMSYEQYF. CDR3 coding DNA: TGTGCCATCAGTGAGACCGGGACTATGAGCTACGAGCAGTACTTC.

This clonotype was recorded many times. The rearrangement uses TRBV7-9 and TRBJ2-6; no firm D call. V dropped 5 bases and J dropped 2 bases, with 13 bases sitting between them. The CDR3 runs to 16 residues. Germline CDR1 reads SEHNR; CDR2 reads FQNEAQ (reference sequence). CDR3 nucleotides: TGTGCCAGCAGCCCCCTCGACACTCCTGGGGCCAACGTCCTGACTTTC. Residues: CASSPLDTPGANVLTF.

This clonotype was counted a few times. This chain uses TRBV2 with TRBJ2-7; maybe TRBD1 (5 bases). CDR1 and CDR2 from the germline V gene are SNHLY and FYNNEI. V lost 9 bases, J lost 3 bases, and 12 bases lay in between. The CDR3 length is 12 residues. In DNA form, the CDR3 reads TGTGCCAGTAGTCCCCAGGGCTACGAGCAGTACTTC. This sequence encodes CASSPQGYEQYF. The full variable domain, completed using reference TRBV2 and TRBJ2-7, is EPEVTQTPSHQVTQMGQEVILRCVPISNHLYFYWYRQILGQKVEFLVSFYNNEISEKSEIFDDQFSVERPDGSNFTLKIRSTKLEDSAMYFCASSPQGYEQYFGPGTRLTVT.

By its share, this clonotype is medium-sized. V is TRBV15 and J is TRBJ2-7; 8 nucleotides align to TRBD1. The V and J ends lost 4 bases and 12 bases, in that order; junction bases with no gene match: 5. Per germline, CDR1 LNHNV and CDR2 YYDKDF (reference sequence). CDR3 length: 11 amino acids. In DNA, the CDR3 is TGTGCCACCAGCACCGGGACAGGCCTGTACGTC. It specifies CATSTGTGLYV.

With regard to this clonotype: An end of the junction differs from the germline gene, which may be a read error. J is TRBJ1-1 and V is TRBV19; a weak D match, TRBD1 (5 bases). Germline CDR1 LNHDA, CDR2 SQIVND (reference sequence). This CDR3 has 15 amino acids. The CDR3 loop is CASSIPGRMSTVAFF. The DNA for the CDR3 is TGTGCCAGTAGTATTCCGGGACGGATGAGCACTGTAGCTTTCTTT.

The chain has TRBV7-9 and TRBJ1-1; D unclear. There are 15 residues in the CDR3. Trimming removed 3 bases at V and 1 base at J, with 12 bases between. Per the germline V gene, CDR1 is SEHNR and CDR2 is FQNEAQ (reference sequence). CDR3 sequence: CASSFSAVTNTEAFF. The DNA for the CDR3 is TGTGCCAGCAGCTTCTCGGCCGTTACGAACACTGAAGCTTTCTTT.

This clonotype is deemed medium-sized. The chain combines TRBV7-9 with TRBJ2-7; possible D gene TRBD2, 5 bases. This CDR3 is 14 amino acids long. In germline, CDR1 is SEHNR, CDR2 FQNEAQ (reference sequence). V lost 4 bases and J 4 bases, leaving 14 bases between the germline ends. CDR3 sequence: CASSSSTAAYEQYF. CDR3 sequence (DNA): TGTGCCAGCAGCTCTAGCACGGCAGCGTACGAGCAGTACTTC. Looking up the rest from reference TRBV7-9 and TRBJ2-7 gives the full variable domain: DTGVSQNPRHKITKRGQNVTFRCDPISEHNRLYWYRQTLGQGPEFLTYFQNEAQLEKSRLLSDRFSAERPKGSFSTLEIQRTEQGDSAMYLCASSSSTAAYEQYFGPGTRLTVT.

The genes are TRBV19 and TRBJ2-5; the D call may be TRBD1 or TRBD2 (6 bases each). The V and J ends lost 6 bases and 4 bases respectively, with 15 bases between them. The CDR3 length is 14 residues. Germline CDR1 and CDR2: LNHDA and SQIVND (reference sequence). CDR3 bases: TGTGCCAGTAGATTCGTGGGGGGCGGAGAGACCCAGTACTTC. This translates into CASRFVGGGETQYF.

This clonotype was observed many times. V and J are TRBV5-8 and TRBJ2-7, with D possibly matching TRBD1 (6 bases). The length of the CDR3 is 14 residues. Germline CDR1 SGHTS, CDR2 YDEGEE. Trimming removed 1 base at V and 4 bases at J, with 12 bases between. The DNA of the CDR3 is TGTGCCAGCAGCTTGACAGGGCTTGGGTACGAGCAGTACTTC. Translation gives CASSLTGLGYEQYF.

The J gene is TRBJ2-7, the V gene TRBV10-1; either TRBD1 or TRBD2 may fit D (5 bases each). V lost 0 bases and J 0 bases, leaving 12 bases between the germline ends. The CDR3 consists of 16 residues. The germline CDR1 and CDR2 sequences are WNHNN and SYGVQD (reference sequence). Written as DNA, the CDR3 is TGCGCCAGCAGTGAGTCAGGGACGCCGAGCTCCTACGAGCAGTACTTC. It codes for CASSESGTPSSYEQYF.

This clonotype was seen ten or more times. The CDR3 sequence: CASSQRQGAGELFF. CDR3 DNA sequence: TGCGCCAGCAGCCAACGACAGGGGGCCGGGGAGCTGTTTTTT. The chain combines TRBV4-1 with TRBJ2-2, with 9 positions matching TRBD1. CDR3 length equals 14 residues. After removal of 2 bases from V and 6 bases from J, the junction contained 1 base not matched to a gene. Germline CDR1 and CDR2: MGHRA and YSYEKL.

This clonotype was counted ten times or more. The chain has TRBV12-3 or TRBV12-4 and TRBJ1-3; no clear D. The CDR3 sequence is 15 residues long. V gave up 4 bases and J gave up 4 bases, with 14 bases separating them. CDR3 in DNA: TGTGCCAGCAGTTATGGCCCTAAGGGCGGAAACACCATATATTTT. This sequence encodes CASSYGPKGGNTIYF.